This section outlines one TCR beta chain sequence together with its context. The antigen remains unidentified. The treatment: 15 to 20 received Ad26.COV2.S at low or high dose, single or two shots; five or six received placebo; per-sample allocation not given. Sampling happened 63 days after the first vaccine or placebo injection. Trimming removed 4 bases from V and 1 base from J, with 15 bases in between. CDR1 and CDR2 (germline): MGHDK, SYGVNS. CDR3 length: 16 residues. This sample is part of a study of Ad26.COV2.S vaccination and SARS-CoV-2 variants. Study-wide findings and caveats: Possible underestimation of total T cell responses by the TCR breadth and depth analyses was noted.

Assay: immunoSEQ multiplex PCR; the TCRdb copy retains only in-frame clones and omits some. This sample carries approximately 450,000 clones, more than 80% of them seen once, and the ten largest clones take about 12%. The genes are TRBV25-1 and TRBJ2-3; maybe TRBD2 (5 bases). Sample: peripheral blood, taken in a trial of Ad26.COV2.S vaccine versus placebo. This TCR derives from a person between 18 and 59 years old who received the Ad26.COV2.S COVID-19 vaccine or a placebo. CDR3 coding DNA: TGTGCCAGCAGTGGGGTGGGAGCGGAGGGCACAGATACGCAGTATTTT. This translates into CASSGVGAEGTDTQYF.